These 21 T cell receptor beta chains originate from one sample sequenced in a study of CD8 T cells in ankylosing spondylitis. Findings and caveats of the study: A TCR beta motif of several highly homologous variants seemed to mark ankylosing spondylitis blood.

TCRdb used MiXCR to reprocess the 5' RACE reads, holding one entry per CDR3 protein. The table includes around 490,000 distinct CDR3 sequences, about 5.2% detected once. These receptors' antigens are unknown. Specimen: blood, either unsorted or a sorted T cell fraction (not recorded which). Source of these receptors: a male donor with ankylosing spondylitis.

This clonotype was observed at least ten times. The rearrangement links TRBV7-9 to TRBJ1-5, with a tentative D call TRBD1 (5 bases). Looked up from germline, CDR1 is SEHNR and CDR2 is FQNEAQ (reference sequence). V lost 0 bases and J lost 14, with 11 bases in between. The CDR3 totals 12 residues. CDR3 residues: CASSLAPGLEHF. DNA for the CDR3: TGTGCCAGCAGCTTAGCCCCGGGACTGGAGCATTTT.

This clonotype occurred many times. The CDR3 is CSVKVNEKLFF. Here the CDR3 DNA reads TGCAGCGTGAAGGTTAATGAAAAACTGTTTTTT. This chain uses TRBV29-1 with TRBJ1-4; D is uncertain. The germline V gene encodes CDR1 SQVTM and CDR2 ANQGSEA. Trimming took off 6 bases at V and 4 bases at J, with 6 bases between the two ends. The CDR3 is 11 amino acids.

This clonotype occurred a few times. V usage is TRBV28 and J usage is TRBJ2-7, with TRBD2 identical over 7 bases. The CDR3 loop spans 15 amino acids. Germline V lookup: CDR1 MDHEN, CDR2 SYDVKM. V shed 8 bases and J 3 bases; nucleotides not matched to a gene: 13. In DNA form, the CDR3 reads TGTGCCAGCGGGGAGGTGGGCGGGAGCCGCTACGAGCAGTACTTC. This codes for CASGEVGGSRYEQYF. Full variable domain (missing parts from reference TRBV28 and TRBJ2-7): DVKVTQSSRYLVKRTGEKVFLECVQDMDHENMFWYRQDPGLGLRLIYFSYDVKMKEKGDIPEGYSVSREKKERFSLILESASTNQTSMYLCASGEVGGSRYEQYFGPGTRLTVT.

This clonotype showed up many times. The rearrangement joins TRBV20-1 to TRBJ2-7; TRBD2 might be the D (5 bases). V dropped 1 base and J dropped 2 bases, with 27 bases sitting between them. Germline assignment: CDR1 DFQATT and CDR2 SNEGSKA (reference sequence). This CDR3 has 19 residues. CDR3 sequence reads: CSARVWGGIEGSAAYEQYF. In nucleotides, the CDR3 is TGCAGTGCTAGAGTCTGGGGTGGGATCGAGGGTAGCGCCGCCTACGAGCAGTACTTC.

This clonotype occurred many times. This rearrangement joins TRBV12-3 or TRBV12-4 to TRBJ2-7, with a weak D call TRBD1 (6 bases). This CDR3 region has 13 residues. The V and J ends lost 2 bases and 6 bases respectively, with 11 bases between them. CDR3 residues: CASSLNTGIEQYF. The CDR3 coding sequence is TGTGCCAGCAGTTTAAACACAGGGATCGAGCAGTACTTC.

This clonotype was seen ten or more times. The chain has TRBV20-1 and TRBJ1-1, with D possibly being TRBD1 (5 bases). The CDR3 loop spans 11 amino acids. The V gene's germline CDR1 is DFQATT and CDR2 SNEGSKA (reference sequence). Trimming left V 8 bases short and J 3 bases short, with 10 bases between. The CDR3 here is CSLGGDTEAFF. CDR3 sequence (DNA): TGCAGTCTCGGGGGGGACACTGAAGCTTTCTTT.

This clonotype was counted at least ten times. CDR3 sequence (DNA): TGTGCCAGCAGCGCCAATACAGGGGACGAGCAGTACTTC. This translates into CASSANTGDEQYF. The chain is built from TRBV9 and TRBJ2-7, with 7 bases identical to TRBD1. The junction had 5 bases not matched to a gene; V was cut back by 3 bases and J by 5 bases. CDR1 and CDR2 from the germline V gene are SGDLS and YYNGEE. The CDR3 length is 13 residues.

Many counts were recorded for this clonotype. The V call is TRBV30, the J call TRBJ1-2; D not certain. With 1 base removed from V and 2 bases from J, the gap between germline ends came to 11 bases. This CDR3 contains 14 residues. Germline V gene lookup returns CDR1 GTSNPN and CDR2 SVGIG (reference sequence). The DNA for the CDR3 is TGTGCCTGGAGTGGAAAGGCACGCAACTATGGCTACACCTTC. This translates into CAWSGKARNYGYTF. The whole variable domain, remainder taken from reference TRBV30 and TRBJ1-2, is SQTIHQWPATLVQPVGSPLSLECTVEGTSNPNLYWYRQAAGRGLQLLFYSVGIGQISSEVPQNLSASRPQDRQFILSSKKLLLSDSGFYLCAWSGKARNYGYTFGSGTRLTVV.

This clonotype was counted many times. The rearrangement joins TRBV20-1 to TRBJ1-1; D is possibly TRBD1 (6 bases). Trimming took 2 bases from V and 6 from J, leaving 10 bases between them. The CDR3 extends over 12 amino acids. The V gene's germline CDR1 is DFQATT and CDR2 SNEGSKA (reference sequence). CDR3 coding DNA: TGCAGTGCTAGACCGGGACACGCTGAAGCTTTCTTT. Protein sequence: CSARPGHAEAFF.

This clonotype has a count of ten or more. V usage is TRBV5-6 and J usage is TRBJ1-2, with D perhaps matching TRBD1 (5 bases). The germline V and J ends were trimmed by 6 bases and 2 bases, with 17 bases remaining between them. This CDR3 is 15 amino acids long. The germline V gene encodes CDR1 SGHDT and CDR2 YYEEEE. CDR3 sequence reads: CASTIAGGGNYGYTF. In DNA, the CDR3 is TGTGCCAGCACCATTGCGGGGGGAGGAAACTATGGCTACACCTTC.

Many counts were recorded for this clonotype. The chain carries TRBV28 and TRBJ2-2, with D possibly matching TRBD2 (6 bases). CDR3 length: 14 amino acids. The germline CDR1 and CDR2 sequences are MDHEN and SYDVKM. V dropped 6 bases and J dropped 7 bases, with 15 bases sitting between them. The CDR3 nucleotides are TGTGCCAGCAGGGGACTCCCTTTGGGCGGGGAGCTGTTTTTT. This gives the protein CASRGLPLGGELFF.

This clonotype was counted ten times or more. V is TRBV6-2 or TRBV6-3 and J is TRBJ2-2; D perhaps matches TRBD1 (7 bases). Per the germline V gene, CDR1 is MNHEY and CDR2 is SVGEGT. The length of the CDR3 is 11 residues. Trimming pared 6 bases from V and 13 bases from J, leaving 12 bases between. CDR3: CASSVRDRLFF. In nucleotides, the CDR3 is TGTGCCAGCAGCGTGCGGGACAGGCTGTTTTTT.

This clonotype turned up a few times. V is TRBV5-1 and J is TRBJ2-3, with D possibly TRBD1 on 5 matching bases. The CDR3 length is 16 residues. Germline CDR1 reads SGHRS; CDR2 reads YFSETQ. Trimming left V 4 bases short and J 2 bases short, with 17 bases between. The CDR3, as DNA: TGCGCCAGCAGCGGAAAGGGGTTCGGAAACACAGATACGCAGTATTTT. Its protein is CASSGKGFGNTDTQYF.

This clonotype was recorded at least ten times. The gene calls are TRBV20-1 and TRBJ2-3, with 12 positions matching TRBD2. V dropped 6 bases and J dropped 4; count of bases not matched to a gene: 8. This CDR3 has 15 residues. Germline CDR1 and CDR2: DFQATT and SNEGSKA (reference sequence). The CDR3 coding sequence is TGCAGTGCCTCTAGCGGGGGGGCGGAGGCAGATACGCAGTATTTT. Amino acids: CSASSGGAEADTQYF.

This clonotype was observed many times. This chain joins TRBV20-1 and TRBJ2-7; TRBD1 might be the D (5 bases). V lost 6 bases and J lost 0, with 12 bases in between. Germline V gene sequence: CDR1 DFQATT, CDR2 SNEGSKA (reference sequence). The CDR3 spans 13 residues. CDR3 region: CSAPMDTSYEQYF. CDR3 sequence (DNA): TGCAGTGCCCCTATGGACACCTCCTACGAGCAGTACTTC.

This clonotype was counted ten times or more. This sequence joins TRBV7-9 and TRBJ2-7; D remains unclear. The germline gives CDR1 SEHNR, CDR2 FQNEAQ (reference sequence). V was trimmed by 5 bases and J by 2 bases, leaving 16 bases between them. There are 15 residues in the CDR3. In nucleotides, the CDR3 is TGTGCCAGCAGCCCCCGCTCGGGCCCGACCTACGAGCAGTACTTC. This sequence encodes CASSPRSGPTYEQYF.

This clonotype was seen repeatedly, ten times or more. The chain has TRBV12-3 or TRBV12-4 and TRBJ2-3; D remains unclear. Trimming stripped 6 bases from V and 2 bases from J, with 12 bases between. CDR3 size: 14 residues. CDR3 DNA: TGTGCCAGCAGGCGGCGGCAGTTCACAGATACGCAGTATTTT. Translation gives CASRRRQFTDTQYF.

The sample holds many counts of this clonotype. The rearrangement uses TRBV9 and TRBJ2-4; 7 bases align to TRBD1. The CDR3 extends over 15 amino acids. The V and J ends lost 2 bases and 8 bases, in that order; junction bases with no gene match: 10. Germline V gene sequence: CDR1 SGDLS, CDR2 YYNGEE. The chain's CDR3 is CASSVGPTGWDIQYF. The CDR3 bases are TGTGCCAGCAGCGTCGGTCCGACAGGGTGGGACATTCAGTACTTC.

This clonotype was seen more than once but under ten times. The chain combines TRBV12-3 or TRBV12-4 with TRBJ2-1; unclear D gene. V lost 6 bases, J lost 4 bases, and 7 bases lay in between. This CDR3 region has 12 residues. As DNA, the CDR3 is TGTGCCAGCAGAGGACGGTACAATGAGCAGTTCTTC. This translates into CASRGRYNEQFF.

There are a few counts of this clonotype. The chain links TRBV4-3 to TRBJ2-3; TRBD1 aligns across 7 bases. Germline lookup yields CDR1 LGHNA and CDR2 YSLEER. The CDR3 runs 17 residues. V gave up 3 bases and J gave up 4 bases; unmatched junction bases: 13. The CDR3: CASSQRGPGKLADTQYF. CDR3 bases: TGCGCCAGCAGCCAGAGGGGGCCAGGTAAACTGGCAGATACGCAGTATTTT.

This clonotype was picked up a small number of times. The chain combines TRBV7-2 with TRBJ2-5; D is uncertain. CDR3 length equals 15 residues. Trimming took off 6 bases at V and 5 bases at J, with 19 bases between the two ends. Germline values: CDR1 SGHTA, CDR2 FQGNSA. CDR3 region: CASRRRRLPWETQYF. The DNA for the CDR3 is TGTGCCAGCAGACGGCGGCGCTTACCTTGGGAGACCCAGTACTTC.